Below, 10 T cell receptor beta chains from the same sample are listed, as sequenced in a study of cytomegalovirus exposure and HLA in healthy donors. 13 Jbeta primers and 60 Vbeta primers were used for the PCR. Profiling relied on immunoSEQ multiplex PCR, and the TCRdb table lists in-frame clones only, not all of them. The data hold some 140,000 clones, with about 80% observed a single time. The specimen was PBMCs. These TCRs come from a young man in good health and CMV-seronegative.

This clone appeared a few times. This rearrangement joins TRBV2 to TRBJ2-7, with D possibly being TRBD1 (6 bases). This CDR3 spans 12 amino acids. Germline CDR1 and CDR2: SNHLY and FYNNEI. Trimming took 7 bases from V and 4 from J, leaving 11 bases between them. Written as DNA, the CDR3 is TGTGCCAGCAAGGGGCAGGGGTACGAGCAGTACTTC. Encoded protein: CASKGQGYEQYF.

The V and J genes are TRBV27 and TRBJ1-2, with D tentatively TRBD1 (6 bases). Trimming left V 5 bases short and J 3 bases short, with 19 bases between. CDR3 length: 16 amino acids. Germline CDR1 and CDR2: MNHEY and SMNVEV (reference sequence). CDR3 residues: CASSTSTGRGDYGYTF. CDR3 coding DNA: TGTGCCAGCAGTACATCCACAGGGAGGGGCGACTATGGCTACACCTTC.

This sequence joins TRBV5-6 and TRBJ2-7; D is unclear. Germline values: CDR1 SGHDT, CDR2 YYEEEE. The V and J ends lost 4 bases and 3 bases respectively, with 17 bases between them. The CDR3 covers 15 residues. The CDR3, as DNA: TGTGCCAGCAGCCTACCCGGAGCCCTACTCTACGAGCAGTACTTC. This codes for CASSLPGALLYEQYF.

The J gene is TRBJ2-5, the V gene TRBV5-1, with 11 bases matching TRBD1. Germline trimming cut 2 bases from V and 4 bases from J; bases unmatched to any gene: 4. The CDR3 has 15 residues. Germline CDR1 is SGHRS and CDR2 is YFSETQ. CDR3 coding DNA: TGCGCCAGCAGCTTAGAGGACAGGGGGCGAGAGACCCAGTACTTC. Its translation: CASSLEDRGRETQYF.

The chain joins TRBV6-1 to TRBJ1-6; no definite D call. This CDR3 comprises 14 residues. V gave up 9 bases and J gave up 7 bases, with 16 bases separating them. Germline values: CDR1 MNHNS, CDR2 SASEGT. CDR3 in DNA: TGTGCCAGTCGTGGTTGGGCGGGGAATTCACCCCTCCACTTT. As protein: CASRGWAGNSPLHF.

The chain uses TRBV9 and TRBJ2-2; TRBD2 matches 7 bases. Germline loops: CDR1 SGDLS, CDR2 YYNGEE. V lost 2 bases, J lost 4 bases, and 8 bases stayed unmatched. The CDR3 length is 16 residues. The CDR3 protein is CASSVPSGSGTGELFF. In DNA, the CDR3 is TGTGCCAGCAGCGTTCCTAGCGGATCGGGCACCGGGGAGCTGTTTTTT.

This clone was detected a few times. CDR3 residues: CASSKAVVHTEAFF. CDR3 DNA sequence: TGTGCCAGCAGCAAAGCGGTAGTACACACTGAAGCTTTCTTT. This chain links TRBV21-1 with TRBJ1-1. TRBV21-1 is a pseudogene locus. The CDR3 has 14 residues.

The rearrangement joins TRBV19 to TRBJ2-3, with D possibly matching TRBD2 (5 bases). The CDR3 length is 12 residues. Trimming removed 5 bases at V and 10 bases at J, with 13 bases between. Germline lookup yields CDR1 LNHDA and CDR2 SQIVND (reference sequence). The CDR3 here is CASSLSEVAQYF. CDR3 bases: TGTGCCAGTAGTCTTAGCGAAGTTGCGCAGTATTTT.

The CDR3: CASSFLAWEGKYNEQFF. The CDR3 DNA reads TGTGCCAGCAGTTTCCTGGCCTGGGAGGGAAAATACAATGAGCAGTTCTTC. V and J are TRBV28 and TRBJ2-1; 7 nucleotides agree with TRBD2. Trimming at V came to 3 bases and at J to 4 bases, leaving 12 bases not matched to a gene. From germline, CDR1 is MDHEN and CDR2 SYDVKM. This CDR3 has 17 amino acids.

This chain uses TRBV7-2 with TRBJ2-1; 8 positions agree with TRBD2. Unmatched junction bases numbered 2, after V lost 4 bases and J lost 9 bases. CDR1 is SGHTA and CDR2 is FQGNSA in the germline V gene. The CDR3 spans 12 residues. CDR3 DNA: TGTGCCAGCAGCTACAGCGGGAGTGAGCAGTTCTTC. Protein: CASSYSGSEQFF. The full variable domain, rest sourced from reference TRBV7-2 and TRBJ2-1, is GAGVSQSPSNKVTEKGKDVELRCDPISGHTALYWYRQSLGQGLEFLIYFQGNSAPDKSGLPSDRFSAERTGGSVSTLTIQRTQQEDSAVYLCASSYSGSEQFFGPGTRLTVL.